This T cell receptor beta chain appears in the sequencing data of a study of blood T cell repertoires in COVID-19. For the study at large: COVID-19 samples, acute and convalescent, were from the United States, Italy and Spain. Sources were T cells, B-cell-depleted T cells, or PBMCs; the material itself was cDNA or gDNA.

This CDR3 is 15 amino acids long. Germline lookup yields CDR1 SQVTM and CDR2 ANQGSEA. V was cut by 5 bases and J by 2 bases, with 19 bases left in between. Source study methods: Amplifying reference gene primers gave estimates of nucleated cell counts. The table came from immunoSEQ multiplex PCR; TCRdb's copy has only in-frame clones and leaves some out. D and trimming come from the DNA, and the V and J calls and clone size come from that table. The sample carries 75,000 to 85,000 clones, 86% recorded once. The sequence was obtained from a human donor in a cohort sampled during active COVID-19. Input material: peripheral blood. V usage is TRBV29-1 and J usage is TRBJ2-7; D ambiguous. The chain's CDR3 is CSVLLSLMGPYEQYF. CDR3 DNA: TGCAGCGTTCTCCTTTCTTTAATGGGCCCCTACGAGCAGTACTTC.